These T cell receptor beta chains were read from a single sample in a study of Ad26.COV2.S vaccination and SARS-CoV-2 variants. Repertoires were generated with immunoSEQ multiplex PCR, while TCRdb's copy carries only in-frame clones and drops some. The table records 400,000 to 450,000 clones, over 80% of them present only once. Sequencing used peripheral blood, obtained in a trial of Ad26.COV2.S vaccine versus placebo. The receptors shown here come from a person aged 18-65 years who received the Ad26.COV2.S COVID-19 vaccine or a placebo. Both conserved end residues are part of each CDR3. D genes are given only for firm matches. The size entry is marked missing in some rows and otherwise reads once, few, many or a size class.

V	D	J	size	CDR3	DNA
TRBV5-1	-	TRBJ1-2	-	CASSLTTVGRDGYTF	TGCGCCAGCAGCCTAACGACGGTAGGGCGTGATGGCTACACCTTC
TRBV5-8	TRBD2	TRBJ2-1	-	CASSIFSGGYNEQFF	TGTGCCAGCAGCATATTTAGCGGGGGTTACAATGAGCAGTTCTTC
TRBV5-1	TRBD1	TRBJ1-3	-	CASRGDRGLGNTIYF	TGCGCCAGCAGGGGCGACAGGGGGCTTGGAAACACCATATATTTT
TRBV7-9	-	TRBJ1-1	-	CASSPTEVGTEAFF	TGTGCCAGCAGCCCCACTGAGGTCGGCACTGAAGCTTTCTTT
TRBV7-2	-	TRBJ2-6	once	CASSPEMGVSGANVLTF	TGTGCCAGCAGCCCCGAGATGGGCGTCTCTGGGGCCAACGTCCTGACTTTC
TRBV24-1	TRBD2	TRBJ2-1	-	CATSGTSGVGPSDGPGPEQFF	TGTGCCACATCGGGGACTAGCGGGGTAGGGCCGTCGGATGGGCCGGGCCCTGAGCAGTTCTTC
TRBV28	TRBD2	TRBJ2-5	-	CASSLRVGTSGVPDQYF	TGTGCCAGCAGTTTAAGGGTTGGGACTAGCGGGGTGCCCGACCAGTACTTC
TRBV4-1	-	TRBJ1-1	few	CASSQEGRVNTEAFF	TGCGCCAGCAGCCAAGAGGGGCGGGTGAACACTGAAGCTTTCTTT
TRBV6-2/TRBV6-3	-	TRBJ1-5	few	CASSTHRGTLSNQPQHF	TGTGCCAGCAGTACGCACAGAGGTACCCTTAGCAATCAGCCCCAGCATTTT
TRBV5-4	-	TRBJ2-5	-	CASSLTGKETQYF	TGTGCCAGCAGCTTAACAGGAAAAGAGACCCAGTACTTC
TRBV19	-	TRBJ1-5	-	CASSIESGNQPQHF	TGTGCCAGTAGTATAGAGTCGGGCAATCAGCCCCAGCATTTT
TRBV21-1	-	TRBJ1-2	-	CATQQTSRTAVNYGYTF	TGTGCCACCCAGCAAACCTCCAGGACAGCGGTTAACTATGGCTACACCTTC
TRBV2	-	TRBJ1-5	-	CASSTGPHSNQPQHF	TGTGCCAGCAGTACAGGGCCCCATAGCAATCAGCCCCAGCATTTT
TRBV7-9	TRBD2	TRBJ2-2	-	CASSSPSGASGELFF	TGTGCCAGCAGCTCCCCCAGCGGGGCCAGCGGGGAGCTGTTTTTT
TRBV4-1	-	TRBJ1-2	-	CASSQDTEKGYTF	TGCGCCAGCAGCCAAGACACTGAAAAGGGCTACACCTTC
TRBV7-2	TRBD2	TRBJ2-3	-	CASSFQLAGGGTDTQYF	TGTGCCAGCAGCTTCCAGCTAGCGGGGGGCGGCACAGATACGCAGTATTTT
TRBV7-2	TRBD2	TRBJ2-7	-	CASSLGLAGAYYEQYF	TGTGCCAGCAGCTTAGGACTAGCGGGGGCCTATTACGAGCAGTACTTC
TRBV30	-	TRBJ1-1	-	CAWVRRGYPTEAFF	TGTGCCTGGGTGAGGAGGGGGTATCCCACTGAAGCTTTCTTT
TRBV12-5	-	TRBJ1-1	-	CASGLVTWGTEAFF	TGTGCTAGTGGTTTGGTAACCTGGGGCACTGAAGCTTTCTTT
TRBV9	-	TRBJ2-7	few	CASSGPGGEYEQYF	TGTGCCAGCAGCGGCCCAGGGGGGGAATACGAGCAGTACTTC
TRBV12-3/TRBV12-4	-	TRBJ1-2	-	CASSASQLGYTF	TGTGCCAGCAGTGCTTCACAGCTTGGCTACACCTTC
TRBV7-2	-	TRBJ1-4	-	CASSLAPGALNEKLFF	TGTGCCAGCAGCTTAGCCCCAGGGGCACTTAATGAAAAACTGTTTTTT
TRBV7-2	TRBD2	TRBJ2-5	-	CASSLFYGGALETQYF	TGTGCCAGCAGCTTATTTTACGGGGGGGCTCTTGAGACCCAGTACTTC
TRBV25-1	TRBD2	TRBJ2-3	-	CASSGRRGGTTDTQYF	TGTGCCAGCAGTGGACGTCGGGGGGGTACCACAGATACGCAGTATTTT
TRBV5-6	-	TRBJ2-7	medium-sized	CASSLGTEAYEQYF	TGTGCCAGCAGCCTCGGGACGGAAGCCTACGAGCAGTACTTC
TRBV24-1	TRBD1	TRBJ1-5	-	CATSARRSGQGDQPQHF	TGTGCCACCAGTGCCCGGCGGTCGGGACAGGGGGATCAGCCCCAGCATTTT
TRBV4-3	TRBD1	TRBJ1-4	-	CASSPRQGANEKLFF	TGCGCCAGCAGCCCCCGACAGGGGGCTAATGAAAAACTGTTTTTT
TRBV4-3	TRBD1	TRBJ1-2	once	CASSQVVGTDYGYTF	TGCGCCAGCAGCCAAGTCGTAGGGACAGACTATGGCTACACCTTC
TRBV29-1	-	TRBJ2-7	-	CSVQDAEQYF	TGCAGCGTCCAAGATGCCGAGCAGTACTTC
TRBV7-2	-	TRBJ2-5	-	CASSLVGLGAQETQYF	TGTGCCAGCAGCTTAGTAGGTTTAGGGGCCCAAGAGACCCAGTACTTC
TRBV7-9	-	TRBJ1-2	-	CASSLAQRDGATYGYTF	TGTGCCAGCAGCTTAGCGCAACGGGACGGAGCCACCTATGGCTACACCTTC
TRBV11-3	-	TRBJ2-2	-	CASSLRAGHRTGELFF	TGTGCCAGCAGCTTAAGAGCGGGACATAGAACCGGGGAGCTGTTTTTT
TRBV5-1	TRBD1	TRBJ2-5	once	CASSLGQGYQETQYF	TGCGCCAGCAGCTTGGGACAGGGATACCAAGAGACCCAGTACTTC
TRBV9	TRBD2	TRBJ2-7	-	CASSVGGAGYEQYF	TGTGCCAGCAGCGTCGGGGGGGCTGGGTACGAGCAGTACTTC
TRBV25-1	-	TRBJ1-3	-	CASNPIGGYENTIYF	TGTGCCAGCAACCCGATTGGGGGTTATGAAAACACCATATATTTT
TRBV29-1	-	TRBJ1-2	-	CSVEETSGGYTF	TGCAGCGTTGAAGAGACATCTGGTGGCTACACCTTC